The 4 T cell receptor beta chains below come from one sample, sequenced in a study of a mutant IDH1 vaccine in newly diagnosed glioma. Time point denoted: week 47, end of study. The study gave 300 ug of mutant IDH1 20-mer peptide per vaccine dose, with topical imiquimod. No antigen is known for these receptors. The assay was immunoSEQ multiplex PCR, and TCRdb's table has in-frame clones only and misses some. The sample carries around 50,000 clones, around 84% recorded once. The sequencing here drew on PBMCs, taken from a glioma patient whose treatment included an IDH1 peptide vaccine. These receptors all stem from a woman in her 30s with glioma. Some clones in this sample may be carry-over from other donors' samples.

This clone occurred once. The V and J genes are TRBV19 and TRBJ1-1; maybe TRBD1 (5 bases). Trimming stripped 5 bases from V and 0 bases from J, with 13 bases between. CDR3 length: 15 amino acids. Germline V CDR1 and CDR2: LNHDA, SQIVND (reference sequence). The CDR3 bases are TGTGCCAGTAGTTCGAGTAGGGGCATGAACACTGAAGCTTTCTTT. This encodes CASSSSRGMNTEAFF.

The chain has TRBV11-2 and TRBJ1-5; 10 bases match TRBD1. CDR3 length: 15 residues. V shed 3 bases and J 4 bases; nucleotides not matched to a gene: 3. Germline V gene data show CDR1 as SGHAT and CDR2 as FQNNGV. The CDR3 here is CASSFGTGANQPQHF. Here the CDR3 DNA reads TGTGCCAGCAGCTTCGGGACAGGGGCAAATCAGCCCCAGCATTTT.

This clone was detected once. The chain is built from TRBV6-5 and TRBJ2-7, with D perhaps given as TRBD1 or TRBD2 (5 bases each). Trimming shortened V by 6 bases and J by 2 bases, and 11 bases separated the two germline ends. This CDR3 has 13 amino acids. Germline lookup yields CDR1 MNHEY and CDR2 SVGAGI. CDR3 residues: CASRSGGTYEQYF. DNA for the CDR3: TGTGCCAGCAGGAGTGGGGGTACCTACGAGCAGTACTTC.

This clone is a singleton in its sample. The V gene is TRBV4-1, the J gene TRBJ1-2, with D hard to call. This CDR3 has 16 amino acids. Germline CDR1 and CDR2: MGHRA and YSYEKL. Trimming shortened V by 4 bases and J by 7 bases, and 22 bases separated the two germline ends. For the CDR3, the DNA is TGCGCCAGCAGCCGCGGTACAATAAGTATGGACGGTGGCTACACCTTC. It specifies CASSRGTISMDGGYTF.